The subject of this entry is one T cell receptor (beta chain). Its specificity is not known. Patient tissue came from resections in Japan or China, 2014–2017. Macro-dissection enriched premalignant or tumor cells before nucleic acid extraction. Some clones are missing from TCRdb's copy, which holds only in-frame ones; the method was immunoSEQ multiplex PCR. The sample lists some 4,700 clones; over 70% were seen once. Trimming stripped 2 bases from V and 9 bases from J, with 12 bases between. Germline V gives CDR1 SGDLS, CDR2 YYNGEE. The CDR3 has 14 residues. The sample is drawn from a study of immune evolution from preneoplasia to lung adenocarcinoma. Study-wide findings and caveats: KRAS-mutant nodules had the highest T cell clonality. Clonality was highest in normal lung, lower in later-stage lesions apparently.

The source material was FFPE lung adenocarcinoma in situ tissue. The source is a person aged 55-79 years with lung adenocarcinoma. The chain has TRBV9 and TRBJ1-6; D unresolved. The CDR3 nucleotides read TGTGCCAGCAGCGTGGAGGGTGGGAGTTCACCCCTCCACTTT. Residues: CASSVEGGSSPLHF.